This T cell receptor (beta chain) was found in a study of blood T cell repertoires in COVID-19. The assay was immunoSEQ multiplex PCR, and TCRdb's table has in-frame clones only and misses some. Here the sample spans 200,000 to 250,000 clones, 85% being singletons. The CDR3 contains 15 residues. Germline V gives CDR1 SNHLY, CDR2 FYNNEI. The trim removed 6 bases at V and 6 bases at J, leaving 10 bases unmatched. This TCR derives from a woman in her forties or fifties with acute COVID-19. The sample taken for sequencing was PBMCs or T cells enriched from blood (not recorded which). The rearrangement links TRBV2 to TRBJ2-3; 9 bases line up with TRBD1. In nucleotides, the CDR3 is TGTGCCAGCAGGCCGGGACAGGGATTGGGGGATACGCAGTATTTT. The encoded protein is CASRPGQGLGDTQYF.